This is a list of T cell receptor beta chains from one sample in a study of T-cell memory formation after mild COVID-19. A single record per CDR3 protein comes from TCRdb applying MiXCR to the 5' RACE reads. The table shows fewer than 400,000 distinct CDR3 sequences, with more than 15% occurring only once. The sequenced material came from PBMCs or a T cell subset sorted from them (not recorded which). Receptors were obtained from a man aged 18 to 29 who had mild COVID-19 (a few samples of this study predate the infection). Cell type and time point are not known. The CDR3 runs from the conserved cysteine through the conserved F or W. D genes are given only for firm matches. Part of the rows lack a size; the others show once, few, many or a class for expanded clones.

many	TRBV25-1	TRBJ1-1	-	TGTGCCAGCAGTGAATCAGGGTCAGGGGACTCAACGGGAGCTTTCTTT	CASSESGSGDSTGAFF
-	TRBV12-3/TRBV12-4	TRBJ2-7	-	TGTGCCAGCAGTTTAGCGGGGACCTACGAGCAGTACTTC	CASSLAGTYEQYF
-	TRBV11-1	TRBJ1-2	-	TGTGCCAGCAGCCCGGACGGGAATTTCTATGGCTACACCTTC	CASSPDGNFYGYTF
few	TRBV7-9	TRBJ2-1	-	TGTGCCAGCTTTGTCGGCTCCTACAATGAGCAGTTCTTC	CASFVGSYNEQFF
-	TRBV18	TRBJ2-3	TRBD2	TGTGCCAGCTCACCACCGTCGGGGGGGCATGGAGATACGCAGTATTTT	CASSPPSGGHGDTQYF
-	TRBV29-1	TRBJ2-1	-	TGCAGCGTTGGTCCCAATGAGCAGTTCTTC	CSVGPNEQFF
-	TRBV9	TRBJ2-3	TRBD2	TGTGCCAGCAGTGCCCAGAGCGGGGTACTCACAGATACGCAGTATTTT	CASSAQSGVLTDTQYF
-	TRBV5-1	TRBJ1-1	TRBD1	TGCGCCAGCAGCTTTGGACAGGGCGGAAACGCTGAAGCTTTCTTT	CASSFGQGGNAEAFF
few	TRBV4-3	TRBJ1-2	TRBD1	TGCGCCAGCAGCCAATTAGCCGGGACAGCGGCTAACTATGGCTACACCTTC	CASSQLAGTAANYGYTF
few	TRBV7-2	TRBJ2-1	-	TGTGCCAGCAGCTTACTGTCAGGATACTTTGGCAATGAGCAGTTCTTC	CASSLLSGYFGNEQFF
-	TRBV5-4	TRBJ2-3	TRBD2	TGTGCCAGCAGCTTGATGGGGGGGTTCACAGATACGCAGTATTTT	CASSLMGGFTDTQYF
few	TRBV19	TRBJ1-1	-	TGTGCCAGTAGCCAACTGAGCAGCCTCACTGAAGCTTTCTTT	CASSQLSSLTEAFF
few	TRBV5-4	TRBJ1-1	-	TGTGCCAGCAGCTCGGGACCTATGGGAGGGAGCTCTGAAGCTTTCTTT	CASSSGPMGGSSEAFF
-	TRBV7-9	TRBJ2-3	TRBD2	TGTGCCAGCGGGACTAGCGGAGCAGATACGCAGTATTTT	CASGTSGADTQYF
-	TRBV3-1	TRBJ2-1	-	TGTGCCAGCAGCCAAAGGGTAGTAAGTGAGCAGTTCTTC	CASSQRVVSEQFF
-	TRBV24-1	TRBJ1-5	-	TGTGCCACCAGTGATTTTCGGGGGAATCAGCCCCAGCATTTT	CATSDFRGNQPQHF
few	TRBV18	TRBJ1-4	-	TGTGCCAGCTCACCGAGGGGTGGCAAGGATGAAAAACTGTTTTTT	CASSPRGGKDEKLFF